These 20 T cell receptor beta chains came from one sample sequenced in a study of shared clonotypes between healthy human individuals. The table came from immunoSEQ multiplex PCR; TCRdb's copy has only in-frame clones and leaves some out. Found here are over a million clones, just under 99% of them singletons; the top ten hold 0.3% to 0.45%. The sequenced sample was naive CD4+ T cells sorted from blood. This sample's subset: CD45RA+ positively selected. The source is a young man in good health.

J is TRBJ2-3 and V is TRBV5-1; no clear D gene. CDR1 and CDR2 (germline): SGHRS, YFSETQ. V was cut by 1 base and J by 4 bases, with 7 bases left in between. The CDR3 runs to 13 residues. The CDR3 bases are TGCGCCAGCAGCTTGCAGTACGCAGATACGCAGTATTTT. This gives the protein CASSLQYADTQYF.

This chain connects TRBV5-5 to TRBJ1-2; D gene uncertain. This CDR3 is built from 15 residues. The germline gives CDR1 SGHKS, CDR2 YYEKEE (reference sequence). Trimming cost V 6 bases and J 1 base, with 16 bases left between them. The CDR3 sequence: CASTPEPGYNYGYTF. CDR3 nucleotide sequence: TGTGCCAGCACCCCCGAGCCCGGGTATAACTATGGCTACACCTTC.

This clone is a singleton in its sample. This sample also contains other DNA sequences that code for the same CDR3. The V gene is TRBV9, the J gene TRBJ2-1; possible D gene TRBD2, 5 bases. The CDR3 spans 13 residues. The germline gives CDR1 SGDLS, CDR2 YYNGEE. The V end lost 2 bases, the J end lost 4 bases, and 7 bases lay between the germline ends. CDR3 sequence: CASSVTGYNEQFF. The CDR3, as DNA: TGTGCCAGCAGCGTCACGGGATACAATGAGCAGTTCTTC.

CDR3 DNA: TGTGCCAGCAGTGAAGTGGGGCAGTCAGAGACCCAGTACTTC. It encodes CASSEVGQSETQYF. The V gene is TRBV6-1, the J gene TRBJ2-5; D might be TRBD1 (5 bases). Deletions cut 1 base from V and 4 bases from J, with 10 bases between. There are 14 residues in the CDR3. Per germline, CDR1 MNHNS and CDR2 SASEGT.

V and J are TRBV18 and TRBJ1-2, with TRBD1 as a possible D gene (6 bases). The germline gives CDR1 KGHSH, CDR2 LQKENI. The CDR3 contains 13 residues. V gave up 2 bases and J gave up 7 bases, with 11 bases separating them. The CDR3: CASSPKGDLGYTF. The CDR3 DNA follows: TGTGCCAGCTCACCAAAGGGGGATCTTGGCTACACCTTC.

The J gene is TRBJ1-4, the V gene TRBV18; TRBD1 aligns across 8 bases. CDR3 size: 16 residues. CDR1 and CDR2 from the germline V gene are KGHSH and LQKENI. Trimming at V came to 3 bases and at J to 2 bases, leaving 5 bases not matched to a gene. In DNA, the CDR3 is TGTGCCAGCTCACCCGACAGGGGAACGACTAATGAAAAACTGTTTTTT. Its protein is CASSPDRGTTNEKLFF.

J is TRBJ2-5 and V is TRBV27; the D is unclear. The CDR3 runs 14 residues. The germline V and J ends were trimmed by 6 bases and 1 base, with 12 bases remaining between them. Germline values: CDR1 MNHEY, CDR2 SMNVEV (reference sequence). CDR3 coding DNA: TGTGCCAGCAGCCCTCTGAGAACCCAAGAGACCCAGTACTTC. Translated, it gives CASSPLRTQETQYF.

The chain joins TRBV5-4 to TRBJ2-1; TRBD2 matches 9 bases. CDR1 and CDR2 (germline): SGHNT, YYREEE (reference sequence). The ends lost 4 bases at V and 6 bases at J; junction bases unmatched: 5. The CDR3 covers 14 residues. The DNA for the CDR3 is TGTGCCAGCAGCCCCAGGCGGGAGGGCAATGAGCAGTTCTTC. It codes for CASSPRREGNEQFF. Full variable domain (outside the CDR3, taken from reference TRBV5-4 and TRBJ2-1): ETGVTQSPTHLIKTRGQQVTLRCSSQSGHNTVSWYQQALGQGPQFIFQYYREEENGRGNFPPRFSGLQFPNYSSELNVNALELDDSALYLCASSPRREGNEQFFGPGTRLTVL.

In DNA, the CDR3 is TGTGCCAGCAGCTTTGGCGGGAGGTGGACAGATACGCAGTATTTT. Its translation: CASSFGGRWTDTQYF. The rearrangement uses TRBV5-6 and TRBJ2-3; 8 bases match TRBD2. Germline V gives CDR1 SGHDT, CDR2 YYEEEE. The CDR3 extends over 15 amino acids. Losses at the gene ends were 2 bases for V and 3 bases for J; bases not matched to a gene: 5.

The chain links TRBV5-6 to TRBJ2-5; 7 bases align to TRBD1. Per germline, CDR1 SGHDT and CDR2 YYEEEE. The CDR3 is 15 amino acids. The junction had 3 bases not matched to a gene; V was cut back by 0 bases and J by 1 base. This CDR3 is CASSLGQGSQETQYF. CDR3 DNA: TGTGCCAGCAGCTTGGGACAGGGAAGCCAAGAGACCCAGTACTTC.

This chain uses TRBV5-4 with TRBJ1-5, with 7 bases fitting TRBD1. Germline lookup yields CDR1 SGHNT and CDR2 YYREEE (reference sequence). V gave up 4 bases and J gave up 3 bases; unmatched junction bases: 10. CDR3 length: 16 residues. The CDR3 is CASSRDGTAHNQPQHF. The CDR3 bases are TGTGCCAGCAGCCGGGACGGGACAGCTCACAATCAGCCCCAGCATTTT.

This clone showed up just once. This chain links TRBV6-5 with TRBJ2-5; D is perhaps TRBD2 (5 bases). The CDR3 consists of 13 residues. Germline-derived CDR1 and CDR2 are MNHEY and SVGAGI. Trimming removed 2 bases at V and 10 bases at J, with 14 bases between. This CDR3 reads CASSYTGRTHQYF. The DNA for the CDR3 is TGTGCCAGCAGTTACACTGGACGGACTCACCAGTACTTC.

The chain joins TRBV30 to TRBJ2-7; perhaps TRBD2 as D (5 bases). V lost 0 bases, J lost 0 bases, and 12 bases lay in between. Germline V gene data show CDR1 as GTSNPN and CDR2 as SVGIG (reference sequence). The CDR3 contains 15 residues. CDR3 protein: CAWSVVSARSYEQYF. The CDR3 DNA reads as TGTGCCTGGAGTGTAGTTAGCGCCCGCTCCTACGAGCAGTACTTC.

The V and J genes are TRBV6-6 and TRBJ2-3; D uncertain. Trimming took 4 bases from V and 4 from J, leaving 3 bases between them. This CDR3 spans 11 amino acids. The germline V gene encodes CDR1 MNHNY and CDR2 SVGAGI (reference sequence). CDR3 residues: CASSWADTQYF. The CDR3 DNA sequence: TGTGCCAGCAGTTGGGCAGATACGCAGTATTTT.

The chain carries TRBV29-1 and TRBJ1-1; D uncertain. The CDR3 runs 13 residues. The V end lost 7 bases, the J end lost 3 bases, and 15 bases lay between the germline ends. Germline CDR1 is SQVTM and CDR2 is ANQGSEA. The CDR3 loop is CSAFKGWDTEAFF. In DNA, the CDR3 is TGCAGCGCTTTCAAAGGATGGGACACTGAAGCTTTCTTT. The full variable domain, its missing parts supplied by reference TRBV29-1 and TRBJ1-1, is SAVISQKPSRDICQRGTSLTIQCQVDSQVTMMFWYRQQPGQSLTLIATANQGSEATYESGFVIDKFPISRPNLTFSTLTVSNMSPEDSSIYLCSAFKGWDTEAFFGQGTRLTVV.

This chain joins TRBV18 and TRBJ1-5, with TRBD1 identical over 8 bases. In germline, CDR1 is KGHSH, CDR2 LQKENI. The CDR3 spans 15 residues. With 0 bases clipped from V and 5 bases from J, the junction kept 3 bases outside the gene matches. CDR3 loop: CASSPPSGGDQPQHF. DNA of the CDR3: TGTGCCAGCTCACCACCTTCAGGGGGCGATCAGCCCCAGCATTTT.

The V gene is TRBV18, the J gene TRBJ1-4; D is perhaps TRBD1 (5 bases). The CDR3 is 14 residues long. Per the germline V gene, CDR1 is KGHSH and CDR2 is LQKENI. The germline V and J ends were trimmed by 4 bases and 7 bases, with 13 bases remaining between them. CDR3 loop: CASSQGSGTEKLFF. CDR3 bases: TGTGCCAGCTCACAGGGGTCCGGTACTGAAAAACTGTTTTTT.

J is TRBJ2-1 and V is TRBV28, with a tentative D call TRBD1 (5 bases). Trimming removed 1 base from V and 5 bases from J, with 6 bases in between. The CDR3 has 13 amino acids. CDR1 is MDHEN, CDR2 SYDVKM, per germline. The CDR3 reads CASSLLGHNEQFF. The CDR3 DNA follows: TGTGCCAGCAGTTTATTGGGGCACAATGAGCAGTTCTTC.

V is TRBV5-5 and J is TRBJ2-7, with 11 positions matching TRBD2. Germline assignment: CDR1 SGHKS and CDR2 YYEKEE (reference sequence). V lost 2 bases and J lost 0; bases outside the gene matches: 10. The CDR3 is made up of 18 amino acids. The CDR3 protein is CASSLLAGVRGSSYEQYF. CDR3 in DNA: TGTGCCAGCAGCTTACTAGCGGGAGTCCGGGGGAGCTCCTACGAGCAGTACTTC.

The chain combines TRBV29-1 with TRBJ2-7; 10 bases line up with TRBD2. CDR3 length: 13 amino acids. Germline V gene sequence: CDR1 SQVTM, CDR2 ANQGSEA. Germline trimming cut 6 bases from V and 2 bases from J; bases unmatched to any gene: 4. The CDR3 region is CSVLGTSAYEQYF. The CDR3 DNA reads TGCAGCGTCTTGGGGACTAGCGCCTACGAGCAGTACTTC.